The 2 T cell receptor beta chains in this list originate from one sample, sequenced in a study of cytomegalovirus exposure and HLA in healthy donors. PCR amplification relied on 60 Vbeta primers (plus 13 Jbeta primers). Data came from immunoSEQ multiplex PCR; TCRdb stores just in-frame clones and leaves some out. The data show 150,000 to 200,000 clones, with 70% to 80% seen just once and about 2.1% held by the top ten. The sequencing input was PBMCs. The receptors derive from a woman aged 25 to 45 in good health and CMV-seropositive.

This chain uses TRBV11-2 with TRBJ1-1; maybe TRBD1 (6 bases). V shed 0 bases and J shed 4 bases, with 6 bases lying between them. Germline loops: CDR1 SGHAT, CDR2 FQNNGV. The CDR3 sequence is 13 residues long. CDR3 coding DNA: TGTGCCAGCAGCTTAGAAGGGGGCACTGAAGCTTTCTTT. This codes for CASSLEGGTEAFF.

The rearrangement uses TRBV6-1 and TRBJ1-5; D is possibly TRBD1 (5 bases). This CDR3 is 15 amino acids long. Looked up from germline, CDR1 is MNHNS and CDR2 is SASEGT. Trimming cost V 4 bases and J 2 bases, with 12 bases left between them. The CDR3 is CASSVRTTGNQPQHF. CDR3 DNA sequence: TGTGCCAGCAGTGTACGAACGACAGGCAATCAGCCCCAGCATTTT.